Listed below are T cell receptor beta chains from one sample, sequenced in a study of T-cell memory formation after mild COVID-19. TCRdb re-analysed the 5' RACE reads in MiXCR, keeping a single row per CDR3 protein. The table records some 350,000 distinct CDR3 sequences, 13% of them present only once. The specimen was PBMCs or a T cell subset sorted from them (not recorded which). All receptors come from a man aged 18 to 29 who had mild COVID-19 (a few samples of this study predate the infection). Cell type and time point are not known. Both conserved end residues are part of each CDR3. The order of the fields is J gene, D gene, clone size, V gene, CDR3 DNA, CDR3 protein. D genes are given only for firm matches. Not every row has a clone size; where given, it reads once, few, many or a size class.

j_call: TRBJ2-1
d_call: .
clone_size: many
v_call: TRBV5-1
cdr3_nt: TGCGCCAGCAGCGGCGATGGGCGGGCGAGTGATGAGCAGTTCTTC
cdr3_aa: CASSGDGRASDEQFF

j_call: TRBJ1-1
d_call: .
clone_size: many
v_call: TRBV29-1
cdr3_nt: TGCAGCGGGATGGACACTGAAGCTTTCTTT
cdr3_aa: CSGMDTEAFF

j_call: TRBJ1-2
d_call: .
clone_size: .
v_call: TRBV5-1
cdr3_nt: TGCGCCAGCCGCCGGGGGGCCCCGGATGGCTACACCTTC
cdr3_aa: CASRRGAPDGYTF

j_call: TRBJ2-5
d_call: .
clone_size: .
v_call: TRBV20-1
cdr3_nt: TGCAGTGCCGAAGGAGGGTCTGAGACCCAGTACTTC
cdr3_aa: CSAEGGSETQYF

j_call: TRBJ2-3
d_call: TRBD1
clone_size: many
v_call: TRBV20-1
cdr3_nt: TGCAGTGCTACCGGAGCGGGACAGGGCGGAGATACGCAGTATTTT
cdr3_aa: CSATGAGQGGDTQYF

j_call: TRBJ1-2
d_call: .
clone_size: .
v_call: TRBV7-9
cdr3_nt: TGTGCCAGCAGCTCACGTTTGAGTCTGGATAACTATGGCTACACCTTC
cdr3_aa: CASSSRLSLDNYGYTF

j_call: TRBJ1-3
d_call: .
clone_size: few
v_call: TRBV4-3
cdr3_nt: TGCGCCAGCAGCCAAGCTACTCGTGACTCTGGAAACACCATATATTTT
cdr3_aa: CASSQATRDSGNTIYF

j_call: TRBJ2-2
d_call: TRBD1
clone_size: .
v_call: TRBV6-4
cdr3_nt: TGTGCCAGCAGTGAGGGACAGCTAACCGGGGAGCTGTTTTTT
cdr3_aa: CASSEGQLTGELFF

j_call: TRBJ1-1
d_call: TRBD1
clone_size: few
v_call: TRBV7-9
cdr3_nt: TGTGCCAGCAGCTTAGCTACCTCGGGACAGGGGCCTGAAGCTTTCTTT
cdr3_aa: CASSLATSGQGPEAFF

j_call: TRBJ1-2
d_call: .
clone_size: .
v_call: TRBV29-1
cdr3_nt: TGCAGCGTCCCCTCCCCCAGGGGACATGGCTACACCTTC
cdr3_aa: CSVPSPRGHGYTF

j_call: TRBJ2-2
d_call: .
clone_size: few
v_call: TRBV24-1
cdr3_nt: TGTGCCACCAGTGGGGGGGACAGAGCGAACACCGGGGAGCTGTTTTTT
cdr3_aa: CATSGGDRANTGELFF

j_call: TRBJ1-5
d_call: .
clone_size: .
v_call: TRBV5-1
cdr3_nt: TGCGCCAGCAGCCTAATGGGGTTTGGGGATCAGCCCCAGCATTTT
cdr3_aa: CASSLMGFGDQPQHF

j_call: TRBJ2-3
d_call: TRBD1
clone_size: few
v_call: TRBV6-6
cdr3_nt: TGTGCCAGCAGTTCCCGACAGGGAGTAACTAGCACAGATACGCAGTATTTT
cdr3_aa: CASSSRQGVTSTDTQYF

j_call: TRBJ2-7
d_call: .
clone_size: few
v_call: TRBV28
cdr3_nt: TGTGCCAGCAGTTTACTCTTAGTCAATGGCGAGCAGTACTTC
cdr3_aa: CASSLLLVNGEQYF

j_call: TRBJ2-3
d_call: .
clone_size: many
v_call: TRBV12-1
cdr3_nt: TGTGCCAGCAGCTCAGTAGATACGCAGTATTTT
cdr3_aa: CASSSVDTQYF

j_call: TRBJ1-5
d_call: .
clone_size: few
v_call: TRBV6-5
cdr3_nt: TGTGCCAGCAGCAACAATCAGAAACAGCCCCAGCATTTT
cdr3_aa: CASSNNQKQPQHF

j_call: TRBJ2-5
d_call: .
clone_size: few
v_call: TRBV4-2
cdr3_nt: TGTGCCAGCAGCCCCTCCCCCGGCTCGGGGTGGCAAGAGACCCAGTACTTC
cdr3_aa: CASSPSPGSGWQETQYF

j_call: TRBJ1-5
d_call: .
clone_size: .
v_call: TRBV12-3/TRBV12-4
cdr3_nt: TGTGCCAGCAGTTCCGACACAGTAGATCAGCCCCAGCATTTT
cdr3_aa: CASSSDTVDQPQHF

j_call: TRBJ1-5
d_call: .
clone_size: few
v_call: TRBV4-1
cdr3_nt: TGCGCCAGCAGCCAAGAGTGGGGGCCTAATCAGCCCCAGCATTTT
cdr3_aa: CASSQEWGPNQPQHF

j_call: TRBJ1-4
d_call: .
clone_size: few
v_call: TRBV6-5
cdr3_nt: TGTGCCAGCAGTTACGGACAAGAGGCTGGAAAACTGTTTTTT
cdr3_aa: CASSYGQEAGKLFF

j_call: TRBJ1-1
d_call: .
clone_size: .
v_call: TRBV12-3/TRBV12-4
cdr3_nt: TGTGCCAGCAGCGGGTCGGGGGCAGGGCCTTGGACTGAAGCTTTCTTT
cdr3_aa: CASSGSGAGPWTEAFF

j_call: TRBJ2-3
d_call: .
clone_size: few
v_call: TRBV21-1
cdr3_nt: TGTGCCAGCAGCGCCGGGGTAGCGGGGCTTTCAGATACGCAGTATTTT
cdr3_aa: CASSAGVAGLSDTQYF

j_call: TRBJ1-4
d_call: .
clone_size: .
v_call: TRBV5-1
cdr3_nt: TGCGCCAGCAGCTTGTTGGGGACACCCGCAACTAATGAAAAACTGATTTTT
cdr3_aa: CASSLLGTPATNEKLIF

j_call: TRBJ2-3
d_call: .
clone_size: .
v_call: TRBV2
cdr3_nt: TGTGCCAGCAGTGAAGCAAGGGCTAGCACAGATACGCAGTATTTT
cdr3_aa: CASSEARASTDTQYF

j_call: TRBJ1-1
d_call: TRBD1
clone_size: many
v_call: TRBV5-6
cdr3_nt: TGTGCCAGCAGCTCCGGACAGGGCATGAACACTGAAGCTTTCTTT
cdr3_aa: CASSSGQGMNTEAFF

j_call: TRBJ2-7
d_call: .
clone_size: .
v_call: TRBV7-9
cdr3_nt: TGTGCCAGCAGCCAGGATCAGGACTACGAGCAGTACTTC
cdr3_aa: CASSQDQDYEQYF

j_call: TRBJ2-1
d_call: .
clone_size: few
v_call: TRBV6-2/TRBV6-3
cdr3_nt: TGTGCCAGCAGTCTGACCAGGTCGGAGCAGTTCTTC
cdr3_aa: CASSLTRSEQFF

j_call: TRBJ2-7
d_call: .
clone_size: once
v_call: TRBV20-1
cdr3_nt: TGCAGTGCTCGTCCAGACTCCTACGAGCAGTACTTC
cdr3_aa: CSARPDSYEQYF

j_call: TRBJ1-1
d_call: .
clone_size: few
v_call: TRBV20-1
cdr3_nt: TGCAGTGCCGCGCGGGGAAATGGTGAGAACACTGAAGCTTTCTTT
cdr3_aa: CSAARGNGENTEAFF

j_call: TRBJ1-1
d_call: .
clone_size: few
v_call: TRBV5-1
cdr3_nt: TGCGCCAGCAGCTTGGATCCGGGGGCGAGCACTGAAGCTTTCTTT
cdr3_aa: CASSLDPGASTEAFF

j_call: TRBJ1-1
d_call: TRBD1
clone_size: few
v_call: TRBV6-5
cdr3_nt: TGTGCCAGCAGTCCCAGGGGGGAACCGAACACTGAAGCTTTCTTT
cdr3_aa: CASSPRGEPNTEAFF

j_call: TRBJ2-1
d_call: .
clone_size: many
v_call: TRBV7-9
cdr3_nt: TGTGCCAGCAGCTTAATGGCCAGCTCCTACAATGAGCAGTTCTTC
cdr3_aa: CASSLMASSYNEQFF

j_call: TRBJ2-7
d_call: .
clone_size: .
v_call: TRBV12-3/TRBV12-4
cdr3_nt: TGTGCCAGCAGTTGGGACAACTCCTACGAGCAGTACTTC
cdr3_aa: CASSWDNSYEQYF

j_call: TRBJ2-7
d_call: .
clone_size: .
v_call: TRBV6-6
cdr3_nt: TGTGCCAGCAGTTACCACGGACAGACCTACGAGCAGTACTTC
cdr3_aa: CASSYHGQTYEQYF

j_call: TRBJ2-1
d_call: .
clone_size: .
v_call: TRBV20-1
cdr3_nt: TGCAGTGCTAGAGTGAGTGCTAGCGCCTCCTACAATGAGCAGTTCTTC
cdr3_aa: CSARVSASASYNEQFF

j_call: TRBJ1-1
d_call: TRBD1
clone_size: .
v_call: TRBV4-1
cdr3_nt: TGCGCCAGCAGCCAAGAGGGACAGGGGGGAACTGAAGCTTTCTTT
cdr3_aa: CASSQEGQGGTEAFF

j_call: TRBJ2-7
d_call: .
clone_size: many
v_call: TRBV4-3
cdr3_nt: TGCGCCAGCAGCCAAGAAAGGCAGCCGATCTACGAGCAGTACTTC
cdr3_aa: CASSQERQPIYEQYF

j_call: TRBJ2-3
d_call: TRBD2
clone_size: .
v_call: TRBV15
cdr3_nt: TGTGCCACCAGCAGGGGACTAGCGGGCGACACAGATACGCAGTATTTT
cdr3_aa: CATSRGLAGDTDTQYF

j_call: TRBJ2-1
d_call: TRBD1
clone_size: few
v_call: TRBV12-5
cdr3_nt: TGTGCTAGTGGTCCATGGGACAGGGGTATTCTGGATGAGCAGTTCTTC
cdr3_aa: CASGPWDRGILDEQFF

j_call: TRBJ2-1
d_call: .
clone_size: .
v_call: TRBV10-3
cdr3_nt: TGTGCCATCAGTGAGGGGAACGGGCCCACCAGCAATGAGCAGTTCTTC
cdr3_aa: CAISEGNGPTSNEQFF

j_call: TRBJ2-1
d_call: TRBD2
clone_size: few
v_call: TRBV5-1
cdr3_nt: TGCGCCAGCAGCTGGTCTAGCGGCATGTCCTACAATGAGCAGTTCTTC
cdr3_aa: CASSWSSGMSYNEQFF

j_call: TRBJ2-7
d_call: TRBD1
clone_size: many
v_call: TRBV10-3
cdr3_nt: TGTGCCATCAGGGACAGGGGTAGCTACGAGCAGTACTTC
cdr3_aa: CAIRDRGSYEQYF

j_call: TRBJ1-1
d_call: .
clone_size: few
v_call: TRBV28
cdr3_nt: TGTGCCAGCAGTCCACAGGGAAGTGTCACTGAAGCTTTCTTT
cdr3_aa: CASSPQGSVTEAFF

j_call: TRBJ2-1
d_call: .
clone_size: few
v_call: TRBV7-2
cdr3_nt: TGTGCCAGCAGCAGTGCAGCTTCCTACAATGAGCAGTTCTTC
cdr3_aa: CASSSAASYNEQFF

j_call: TRBJ2-3
d_call: .
clone_size: many
v_call: TRBV4-3
cdr3_nt: TGCGCCAGCAGCCATACGGACCTCACAGATACGCAGTATTTT
cdr3_aa: CASSHTDLTDTQYF

j_call: TRBJ1-2
d_call: .
clone_size: .
v_call: TRBV9
cdr3_nt: TGTGCCAGCAGCGTAGCCGTTCCGGGGGGCGATAACTATGGCTACACCTTC
cdr3_aa: CASSVAVPGGDNYGYTF

j_call: TRBJ2-2
d_call: .
clone_size: .
v_call: TRBV11-2
cdr3_nt: TGTGCCAGCAGATCAGTCTTGGGGGGCGCATCCGGGGAGCTGTTTTTT
cdr3_aa: CASRSVLGGASGELFF

j_call: TRBJ2-3
d_call: .
clone_size: .
v_call: TRBV5-1
cdr3_nt: TGCGCCAGCAGCCCTGGGATAGCCACAGATACGCAGTATTTT
cdr3_aa: CASSPGIATDTQYF

j_call: TRBJ1-2
d_call: .
clone_size: .
v_call: TRBV6-6
cdr3_nt: TGTGCCAGCACCTGGAGGGGGGGTATTGAAGGCTACACCTTC
cdr3_aa: CASTWRGGIEGYTF

j_call: TRBJ2-5
d_call: .
clone_size: .
v_call: TRBV7-2
cdr3_nt: TGTGCCAGCAGCTGGGGGAGTAACCAAGAGACCCAGTACTTC
cdr3_aa: CASSWGSNQETQYF

j_call: TRBJ2-6
d_call: .
clone_size: .
v_call: TRBV6-5
cdr3_nt: TGTGCCAGCTGTTTGGGCCCTGGGGCCAACGTCCTGACTTTC
cdr3_aa: CASCLGPGANVLTF

j_call: TRBJ2-2
d_call: TRBD1
clone_size: .
v_call: TRBV7-9
cdr3_nt: TGTGCCCCTTCCAACAGGGGAACCGGGGAGCTTTTTTTT
cdr3_aa: CAPSNRGTGELFF